This is a list of T cell receptor beta chains from one sample in a study of T cell changes during pregnancy in multiple sclerosis. Generated by immunoSEQ multiplex PCR, the TCRdb table keeps only in-frame clones and is missing some. Of about 93,000 clones listed, around 92% are singletons. Material: peripheral blood, obtained after pregnancy. The receptors were gathered from a female donor in good health, enrolled as a control in a pregnancy study. The CDR3 runs from the conserved cysteine through the conserved F or W.

V gene: TRBV6-6
J gene: TRBJ2-2
CDR3 protein: CASSYEGTNTGELFF

V gene: TRBV14
J gene: TRBJ1-2
CDR3 protein: CASSYQEFNYGYTF

V gene: TRBV6-4
J gene: TRBJ2-2
CDR3 protein: CASSLEGLAGQTNTGELFF

V gene: TRBV4-2
J gene: TRBJ1-2
CDR3 protein: CASSQDSATGVGGYTF

V gene: TRBV4-2
J gene: TRBJ2-6
CDR3 protein: CASSQDGTPGANVLTF

V gene: TRBV5-1
J gene: TRBJ2-1
CDR3 protein: CASSGEGAIEQFF

V gene: TRBV7-2
J gene: TRBJ1-5
CDR3 protein: CASSLLNSNQPQHF

V gene: TRBV10-3
J gene: TRBJ1-6
CDR3 protein: CAISVGVDNSPLHF

V gene: TRBV7-2
J gene: TRBJ2-5
CDR3 protein: CASRTYTRGETQYF

V gene: TRBV4-3
J gene: TRBJ2-5
CDR3 protein: CASSQRQGARETQYF

V gene: TRBV19
J gene: TRBJ2-7
CDR3 protein: CASRDNTGGGSYEQYF

V gene: TRBV2
J gene: TRBJ1-1
CDR3 protein: CASTLTGLVNTEAFF

V gene: TRBV7-2
J gene: TRBJ2-3
CDR3 protein: CASSLGLGEADTQYF

V gene: TRBV30
J gene: TRBJ1-5
CDR3 protein: CAWSRNSNQPQHF

V gene: TRBV29-1
J gene: TRBJ2-1
CDR3 protein: CSVEERGGYNEQFF

V gene: TRBV28
J gene: TRBJ1-5
CDR3 protein: CASSFGQPQHF

V gene: TRBV6-6
J gene: TRBJ1-6
CDR3 protein: CASSREERNSPLHF

V gene: TRBV7-8
J gene: TRBJ2-5
CDR3 protein: CASSFEGGVGTQYF

V gene: TRBV5-5
J gene: TRBJ1-6
CDR3 protein: CASSTEEPSYSYSPLHF

V gene: TRBV5-4
J gene: TRBJ2-2
CDR3 protein: CASSLGGGVGSTGELFF

V gene: TRBV7-2
J gene: TRBJ2-3
CDR3 protein: CASSLQRGARDTQYF

V gene: TRBV10-1
J gene: TRBJ1-4
CDR3 protein: CASNIQGARTEKLFF

V gene: TRBV6-5
J gene: TRBJ1-1
CDR3 protein: CASRGTGANTEAFF

V gene: TRBV2
J gene: TRBJ2-7
CDR3 protein: CASSEGDRGLGEQYF

V gene: TRBV7-6
J gene: TRBJ2-3
CDR3 protein: CASSPADRGGTQYF

V gene: TRBV5-6
J gene: TRBJ1-2
CDR3 protein: CASSPRDRGLYGYTF

V gene: TRBV5-1
J gene: TRBJ2-7
CDR3 protein: CASSPQGAISYEQYF

V gene: TRBV5-4
J gene: TRBJ2-3
CDR3 protein: CASSLLGGGPTDTQYF

V gene: TRBV19
J gene: TRBJ1-5
CDR3 protein: CASRGGGAGGFQPQHF

V gene: TRBV7-2
J gene: TRBJ1-5
CDR3 protein: CASSSQSNQPQHF

V gene: TRBV7-9
J gene: TRBJ2-5
CDR3 protein: CASSSLGRGYQETQYF

V gene: TRBV12-2
J gene: TRBJ2-1
CDR3 protein: CASRLSRRELTADEQFF

V gene: TRBV5-4
J gene: TRBJ2-3
CDR3 protein: CVSSFYAAGSSTDTQYF

V gene: TRBV9
J gene: TRBJ1-4
CDR3 protein: CASSVAGGGEKLFF

V gene: TRBV7-9
J gene: TRBJ1-1
CDR3 protein: CASSLVGQGPPNTEAFF

V gene: TRBV5-6
J gene: TRBJ2-1
CDR3 protein: CASSLGLAGVSNEQFF

V gene: TRBV6-5
J gene: TRBJ1-1
CDR3 protein: CASSSQSLRGAFF

V gene: TRBV7-9
J gene: TRBJ1-2
CDR3 protein: CASSAGQSYGYTF

V gene: TRBV7-2
J gene: TRBJ2-7
CDR3 protein: CASSFHYEQYF